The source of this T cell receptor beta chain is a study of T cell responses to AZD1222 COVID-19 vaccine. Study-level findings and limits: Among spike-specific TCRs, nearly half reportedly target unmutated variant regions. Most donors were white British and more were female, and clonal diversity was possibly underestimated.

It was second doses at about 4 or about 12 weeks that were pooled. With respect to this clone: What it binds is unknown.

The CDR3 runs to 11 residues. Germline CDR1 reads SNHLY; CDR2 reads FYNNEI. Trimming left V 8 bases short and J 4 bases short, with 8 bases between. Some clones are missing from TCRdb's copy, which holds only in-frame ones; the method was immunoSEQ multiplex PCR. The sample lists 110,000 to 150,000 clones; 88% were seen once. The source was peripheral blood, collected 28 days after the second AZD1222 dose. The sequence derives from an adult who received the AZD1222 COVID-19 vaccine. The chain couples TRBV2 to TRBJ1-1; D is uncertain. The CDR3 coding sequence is TGTGCCAGCGTCTTGTCCACTGAAGCTTTCTTT. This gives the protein CASVLSTEAFF.